This T cell receptor beta chain was sequenced for a study of cytomegalovirus exposure and HLA in healthy donors. The table lists this clone with a few counts. A multiplex PCR was run with 60 Vbeta primers and 13 Jbeta primers. Produced via immunoSEQ multiplex PCR; TCRdb's table is partial and in-frame only. This sample has some 150,000 clones, with roughly 9.6% found just once. V lost 1 base, J lost 5 bases, and 5 bases stayed unmatched. The germline V gene has CDR1 SGHKS and CDR2 YYEKEE (reference sequence). This CDR3 comprises 14 residues. The receptor was isolated from a woman between 40 and 50 years old in good health and CMV-seropositive. The chain links TRBV5-5 to TRBJ2-7; the match to TRBD1 covers 8 bases. Sequenced sample: PBMCs. DNA of the CDR3: TGTGCCAGCAGCTTGACCCCAGGGGGCAACGAGCAGTACTTC. It specifies CASSLTPGGNEQYF.